These 22 T cell receptor beta chains came from one sample sequenced in a study of blood T cell repertoires in COVID-19. Profiled with immunoSEQ multiplex PCR; TCRdb holds only in-frame clones, not every one. The repertoire holds approximately 150,000 clones, approximately 83% seen once, with about a tenth in the top ten. The sequenced material came from peripheral blood. The receptors here all came from a man between 65 and 85 years old with active or convalescent COVID-19.

V and J are TRBV15 and TRBJ2-5; TRBD2 is a possible D gene (5 bases). Trimming left V 1 base short and J 4 bases short, with 13 bases between. This CDR3 has 15 residues. CDR1 is LNHNV and CDR2 is YYDKDF in the germline V gene (reference sequence). The CDR3 DNA follows: TGTGCCACCAGCAGAGCGCCGGGATCGTCAGAGACCCAGTACTTC. Protein sequence: CATSRAPGSSETQYF.

The chain is built from TRBV7-9 and TRBJ2-7, with TRBD1 as a possible D gene (6 bases). CDR1 is SEHNR, CDR2 FQNEAQ, per germline (reference sequence). The CDR3 is 14 residues long. V lost 8 bases, J lost 0 bases, and 14 bases lay in between. The CDR3 nucleotides are TGTGCCAGCTCCCTCCGGGACACCTCCTACGAGCAGTACTTC. This sequence encodes CASSLRDTSYEQYF. The full variable domain, in which reference TRBV7-9 and TRBJ2-7 provide the parts outside the CDR3, is DTGVSQNPRHKITKRGQNVTFRCDPISEHNRLYWYRQTLGQGPEFLTYFQNEAQLEKSRLLSDRFSAERPKGSFSTLEIQRTEQGDSAMYLCASSLRDTSYEQYFGPGTRLTVT.

The gene calls are TRBV6-2 or TRBV6-3 and TRBJ2-2; perhaps TRBD2 as D (7 bases). Germline lookup yields CDR1 MNHEY and CDR2 SVGEGT. This CDR3 spans 18 amino acids. The V end lost 4 bases, the J end lost 5 bases, and 23 bases lay between the germline ends. CDR3: CASSWTLGGLAWTGELFF. The CDR3 DNA reads TGTGCCAGCAGTTGGACCCTGGGGGGGCTCGCGTGGACCGGGGAGCTGTTTTTT.

This clone has only a few counts. The rearrangement links TRBV4-1 to TRBJ2-2, with D maybe TRBD1 (6 bases). V shed 4 bases and J shed 5 bases, with 14 bases lying between them. The V gene's germline CDR1 is MGHRA and CDR2 YSYEKL. The CDR3 is made up of 15 amino acids. The CDR3 loop is CASSPPGHQTGELFF. CDR3 nucleotide sequence: TGCGCCAGCAGCCCCCCGGGACATCAAACCGGGGAGCTGTTTTTT.

The CDR3 region has the DNA TGTGCCAGCAACGAACGTCGCGATTCACCCCTCCACTTT. It codes for CASNERRDSPLHF. This sequence joins TRBV25-1 and TRBJ1-6, with no clear D. CDR1 and CDR2 (germline): MGHDK, SYGVNS. V shed 7 bases and J shed 8 bases, with 12 bases lying between them. This CDR3 spans 13 amino acids.

The genes are TRBV7-8 and TRBJ1-1; possibly TRBD1 for D (5 bases). Germline CDR1 and CDR2: SGHVS and FQNEAQ. The CDR3 consists of 15 residues. Trimming took 1 base from V and 5 from J, leaving 14 bases between them. In DNA, the CDR3 is TGTGCCAGCAGCTTAGGTGTAAGGGGAACAACTGAAGCTTTCTTT. Its translation is CASSLGVRGTTEAFF. Combining the CDR3 with reference TRBV7-8 and TRBJ1-1 gives the whole variable domain GAGVSQSPRYKVAKRGQDVALRCDPISGHVSLFWYQQALGQGPEFLTYFQNEAQLDKSGLPSDRFFAERPEGSVSTLKIQRTQQEDSAVYLCASSLGVRGTTEAFFGQGTRLTVV.

The CDR3 nucleotides are TGTGCCAGCATCACTAGCGGGGGGCCTTCCTACGAGCAGTACTTC. This gives the protein CASITSGGPSYEQYF. The chain employs TRBV7-7 and TRBJ2-7; 12 bases are a match to TRBD2. Germline V lookup: CDR1 SSHAT, CDR2 FNYEAQ (reference sequence). The V and J ends lost 7 bases and 1 base, in that order; junction bases with no gene match: 5. The CDR3 totals 15 residues.

The chain recombines TRBV29-1 with TRBJ1-1; 7 nucleotides agree with TRBD1. With 7 bases clipped from V and 8 bases from J, the junction kept 7 bases outside the gene matches. Germline V lookup: CDR1 SQVTM, CDR2 ANQGSEA. This CDR3 has 11 amino acids. CDR3 bases: TGCAGCGAACACAGGGGCTCCGAAGCTTTCTTT. Amino acid sequence: CSEHRGSEAFF.

This chain uses TRBV11-2 with TRBJ2-5, with D possibly being TRBD1 (6 bases). CDR1 SGHAT and CDR2 FQNNGV come from the germline V gene. This CDR3 is 13 amino acids long. V was pared by 5 bases and J by 1 base, with 8 bases between. CDR3 loop: CASSLQGQETQYF. CDR3 DNA: TGTGCCAGCAGCCTACAGGGCCAAGAGACCCAGTACTTC. Together with reference TRBV11-2 and TRBJ2-5, the CDR3 gives the full variable domain: EAGVAQSPRYKIIEKRQSVAFWCNPISGHATLYWYQQILGQGPKLLIQFQNNGVVDDSQLPKDRFSAERLKGVDSTLKIQPAKLEDSAVYLCASSLQGQETQYFGPGTRLLVL.

This chain uses TRBV11-1 with TRBJ1-4, with D possibly being TRBD1 (5 bases). This CDR3 is built from 13 residues. In germline, CDR1 is SGHAT, CDR2 FQDESV (reference sequence). V was cut by 3 bases and J by 7 bases, with 9 bases left in between. In nucleotides, the CDR3 is TGTGCCAGCAGCTTGTACGGGGGTGAAAAACTGTTTTTT. As protein: CASSLYGGEKLFF.

CDR3 DNA sequence: TGTGCCAGCAGTTCCCAGTCTAACACTGAAGCTTTCTTT. It codes for CASSSQSNTEAFF. This sequence joins TRBV27 and TRBJ1-1; D is undetermined. There are 13 residues in the CDR3. The germline CDR1 and CDR2 sequences are MNHEY and SMNVEV (reference sequence). The V end was cut by 4 bases, the J end by 2 bases, with 8 bases between.

The V and J genes are TRBV12-5 and TRBJ2-1; 7 bases are a match to TRBD1. This CDR3 is 15 amino acids long. The germline V gene encodes CDR1 LGHNT and CDR2 FRNRAP. The ends lost 0 bases at V and 1 base at J; junction bases unmatched: 0. The CDR3 DNA is TGTGCTAGTGGTTTGGTACAGGGGTCCTACAATGAGCAGTTCTTC. Translation gives CASGLVQGSYNEQFF.

V is TRBV2 and J is TRBJ2-4, with D possibly being TRBD1 (5 bases). Trimming removed 4 bases at V and 3 bases at J, with 10 bases between. The CDR3 has 14 residues. Germline V gives CDR1 SNHLY, CDR2 FYNNEI. The CDR3 sequence is CASSADRHKNIQYF. In nucleotides, the CDR3 is TGTGCCAGCAGTGCCGACAGACACAAAAACATTCAGTACTTC. Based on the CDR3 plus reference TRBV2 and TRBJ2-4, the full variable domain is EPEVTQTPSHQVTQMGQEVILRCVPISNHLYFYWYRQILGQKVEFLVSFYNNEISEKSEIFDDQFSVERPDGSNFTLKIRSTKLEDSAMYFCASSADRHKNIQYFGAGTRLSVL.

The CDR3 protein is CASSETGGARTGELFF. The CDR3 DNA sequence: TGTGCCAGCAGCGAGACAGGGGGCGCGAGGACCGGGGAGCTGTTTTTT. The J gene is TRBJ2-2, the V gene TRBV5-4; the match to TRBD1 covers 10 bases. After removal of 4 bases from V and 5 bases from J, the junction contained 8 bases not matched to a gene. CDR1 and CDR2 from the germline V gene are SGHNT and YYREEE (reference sequence). The CDR3 loop spans 16 amino acids.

The rearrangement joins TRBV4-3 to TRBJ1-2; 7 bases are a match to TRBD1. Trimming at V came to 4 bases and at J to 6 bases, leaving 8 bases not matched to a gene. Germline V gene sequence: CDR1 LGHNA, CDR2 YSLEER. This CDR3 spans 14 amino acids. In nucleotides, the CDR3 is TGCGCCAGCAGCCCCAGGGGGTTGACGGATGGCTACACCTTC. As protein: CASSPRGLTDGYTF.

V and J are TRBV7-2 and TRBJ2-7, with D possibly TRBD2 on 7 matching bases. Looked up from germline, CDR1 is SGHTA and CDR2 is FQGNSA. CDR3 length: 17 residues. V lost 5 bases and J lost 3, with 23 bases in between. The CDR3 here is CASSAQGRGTPFYEQYF. CDR3 in DNA: TGTGCCAGCAGCGCCCAGGGGCGGGGGACTCCTTTCTACGAGCAGTACTTC. Using reference TRBV7-2 and TRBJ2-7 for the parts outside the CDR3, the full variable domain is GAGVSQSPSNKVTEKGKDVELRCDPISGHTALYWYRQSLGQGLEFLIYFQGNSAPDKSGLPSDRFSAERTGGSVSTLTIQRTQQEDSAVYLCASSAQGRGTPFYEQYFGPGTRLTVT.

J is TRBJ2-1 and V is TRBV11-2; tentative D call: TRBD1 (5 bases). The length of the CDR3 is 15 residues. Germline V gene sequence: CDR1 SGHAT, CDR2 FQNNGV. Deletions cut 0 bases from V and 4 bases from J, with 10 bases between. CDR3 bases: TGTGCCAGCAGCTTAGAAGGGGCAGGTTACAATGAGCAGTTCTTC. Translating it yields CASSLEGAGYNEQFF.

The genes are TRBV6-1 and TRBJ1-1, with D tentatively TRBD1 (6 bases). The germline gives CDR1 MNHNS, CDR2 SASEGT. CDR3 length: 14 amino acids. Trimming shortened V by 1 base and J by 0 bases, and 6 bases separated the two germline ends. The CDR3 is CASSEDRVNTEAFF. The CDR3 bases are TGTGCCAGCAGTGAAGACAGGGTGAACACTGAAGCTTTCTTT.

In this sample, this clone turned up once. This chain links TRBV25-1 with TRBJ1-1; weak D call: TRBD1 (5 bases). V was cut by 5 bases and J by 6 bases, with 10 bases left in between. CDR3 length: 12 residues. Germline V gives CDR1 MGHDK, CDR2 SYGVNS. This CDR3 is CASSYTGSEAFF. CDR3 coding DNA: TGTGCCAGCAGTTATACAGGTTCTGAAGCTTTCTTT.

This chain connects TRBV6-6 to TRBJ1-5, with 9 bases matching TRBD1. V lost 8 bases to trimming and J lost 5 bases; unmatched junction nucleotides: 4. From germline, CDR1 is MNHNY and CDR2 SVGAGI (reference sequence). The CDR3 has 13 amino acids. Written as DNA, the CDR3 is TGTGCCAGCGGTTGGACAGGGGATCAGCCCCAGCATTTT. Translation: CASGWTGDQPQHF.

The V and J genes are TRBV7-9 and TRBJ2-5, with 9 bases lining up with TRBD1. V lost 0 bases to trimming and J lost 3 bases; unmatched junction nucleotides: 14. Germline-derived CDR1 and CDR2 are SEHNR and FQNEAQ (reference sequence). The CDR3 has 19 residues. CDR3 nucleotide sequence: TGTGCCAGCAGCTTAGCGGCGCCAACTCCCGGGACAGGGAAAGAGACCCAGTACTTC. Translation: CASSLAAPTPGTGKETQYF.

In nucleotides, the CDR3 is TGCGCCAGCAGCTTGGCCGGACAGAACTACGAGCAGTACTTC. Translating it yields CASSLAGQNYEQYF. The chain couples TRBV5-1 to TRBJ2-7; D possibly corresponds to TRBD1 (6 bases). Germline-derived CDR1 and CDR2 are SGHRS and YFSETQ. Deletions cut 0 bases from V and 3 bases from J, with 10 bases between. The CDR3 extends over 14 amino acids.